The 28 T cell receptor beta chains reported below all come from one sample, sequenced in a study of a mutant IDH1 vaccine in newly diagnosed glioma. As to time point: baseline, week 1 (first vaccination visit). Stated treatment: pre-vaccination baseline after standard-of-care therapy. Produced via immunoSEQ multiplex PCR; TCRdb's table is partial and in-frame only. The sample has approximately 92,000 clones; 83% are singletons. Here the sequenced sample was PBMCs, taken from a glioma patient treated with radiotherapy, temozolomide or both. These receptors were obtained from a woman between 50 and 59 years old with glioma.

V gene TRBV6-1 combines with J gene TRBJ1-5; D ambiguous. V was clipped by 8 bases and J by 5 bases, with 13 bases between them. CDR3 length: 13 residues. Germline loops: CDR1 MNHNS, CDR2 SASEGT. CDR3 amino acids: CASSVVPHQPQHF. The CDR3, as DNA: TGTGCCAGCTCGGTGGTCCCCCATCAGCCCCAGCATTTT.

V and J are TRBV5-4 and TRBJ2-7; 7 positions match TRBD2. The CDR3 has 16 amino acids. V lost 0 bases to trimming and J lost 7 bases; unmatched junction nucleotides: 13. CDR1 SGHNT and CDR2 YYREEE come from the germline V gene (reference sequence). DNA for the CDR3: TGTGCCAGCAGCTTGGAGAGCGGGACTGCCTCAATTGAGCAGTACTTC. Its protein product is CASSLESGTASIEQYF.

This chain connects TRBV10-3 to TRBJ2-1; the D is unclear. Trimming took 8 bases from V and 0 from J, leaving 14 bases between them. Germline V gives CDR1 ENHRY, CDR2 SYGVKD. The CDR3 covers 15 residues. The CDR3 DNA is TGTGCCATCGGTTTCGGCGGATACTCCTACAATGAGCAGTTCTTC. Its translation: CAIGFGGYSYNEQFF.

The rearrangement joins TRBV7-9 to TRBJ1-5; 10 positions match TRBD1. The CDR3 consists of 15 residues. CDR1 SEHNR and CDR2 FQNEAQ come from the germline V gene (reference sequence). With 5 bases clipped from V and 5 bases from J, the junction kept 6 bases outside the gene matches. The CDR3 coding sequence is TGTGCCAGCAGCCTGACAGGGGGCTTCGATCAGCCCCAGCATTTT. Its protein product is CASSLTGGFDQPQHF.

The V call is TRBV30, the J call TRBJ1-1; D may be TRBD1 (6 bases). Germline V gene sequence: CDR1 GTSNPN, CDR2 SVGIG (reference sequence). This CDR3 is 13 amino acids long. V dropped 2 bases and J dropped 6 bases, with 13 bases sitting between them. The CDR3, as DNA: TGTGCCTGGAGTCGGGGGCGCGTCGCTGAAGCTTTCTTT. Protein sequence: CAWSRGRVAEAFF.

V gene TRBV11-2 combines with J gene TRBJ1-6; D remains unclear. V was shortened by 0 bases and J by 12 bases, with 12 bases between the two germline ends. CDR1 is SGHAT and CDR2 is FQNNGV in the germline V gene. This CDR3 contains 14 residues. This CDR3 reads CASSLDLGFQPLHF. As DNA, the CDR3 is TGTGCCAGCAGCTTAGATCTAGGGTTCCAACCCCTCCACTTT.

This clone was picked up a small number of times. This sequence joins TRBV18 and TRBJ1-1; TRBD1 agrees at 8 bases. Germline CDR1 reads KGHSH; CDR2 reads LQKENI. V lost 8 bases, J lost 1 base, and 6 bases stayed unmatched. The CDR3 is 14 residues long. CDR3 DNA: TGTGCCAGCACTCTACAGGGGGGGAACACTGAAGCTTTCTTT. Encoded protein: CASTLQGGNTEAFF.

The J gene is TRBJ2-7, the V gene TRBV19, with unresolved D. V lost 1 base, J lost 0 bases, and 16 bases lay in between. CDR3 size: 17 residues. The germline V gene has CDR1 LNHDA and CDR2 SQIVND (reference sequence). CDR3 DNA sequence: TGTGCCAGTAGTATAGTGTTTCGGGCAGCCGCCTCCTACGAGCAGTACTTC. Translation gives CASSIVFRAAASYEQYF.

The gene calls are TRBV28 and TRBJ1-5; D unclear. Germline V gene sequence: CDR1 MDHEN, CDR2 SYDVKM. This CDR3 has 14 amino acids. Trimming shortened V by 4 bases and J by 2 bases, and 9 bases separated the two germline ends. CDR3 region: CASSSVGRNQPQHF. CDR3 sequence (DNA): TGTGCCAGCAGTTCTGTTGGTCGCAATCAGCCCCAGCATTTT.

CDR3 in amino acids: CASSQDLGGRGGYTF. The CDR3, as DNA: TGCGCCAGCAGCCAAGATCTGGGAGGGAGGGGTGGCTACACCTTC. The gene calls are TRBV4-3 and TRBJ1-2; a possible D gene is TRBD1 (5 bases). Trimming stripped 0 bases from V and 7 bases from J, with 15 bases between. The CDR3 loop spans 15 amino acids. Germline-derived CDR1 and CDR2 are LGHNA and YSLEER.

This sequence joins TRBV5-3 and TRBJ2-7; TRBD1 matches at 10 bases. TRBV5-3 is assigned to the ORF class and has an uncertain function. The CDR3 sequence is 12 residues long. V shed 10 bases, J shed 5 bases, and the junction held 6 bases outside the gene matches. The chain's CDR3 is CAFRQGAHEQYF. DNA for the CDR3: TGTGCCTTTCGACAGGGGGCCCACGAGCAGTACTTC.

The chain has TRBV11-2 and TRBJ1-2; 8 nucleotides line up with TRBD1. The V gene's germline CDR1 is SGHAT and CDR2 FQNNGV. V dropped 4 bases and J dropped 4; count of bases not matched to a gene: 11. The CDR3 consists of 16 residues. CDR3 loop: CASSSLQGAGIYGYTF. The CDR3 DNA sequence: TGTGCCAGCAGCTCCCTCCAGGGGGCAGGCATCTATGGCTACACCTTC. The full variable domain, in which reference TRBV11-2 and TRBJ1-2 provide the parts outside the CDR3, is EAGVAQSPRYKIIEKRQSVAFWCNPISGHATLYWYQQILGQGPKLLIQFQNNGVVDDSQLPKDRFSAERLKGVDSTLKIQPAKLEDSAVYLCASSSLQGAGIYGYTFGSGTRLTVV.

The chain joins TRBV5-4 to TRBJ1-3; tentative D call: TRBD1 (6 bases). Germline V lookup: CDR1 SGHNT, CDR2 YYREEE (reference sequence). V was shortened by 2 bases and J by 3 bases, with 15 bases between the two germline ends. This CDR3 has 16 residues. CDR3 loop: CASSFTGQGIGNTIYF. The CDR3 DNA follows: TGTGCCAGCAGCTTCACGGGACAAGGTATTGGAAACACCATATATTTT.

The rearrangement joins TRBV6-1 to TRBJ1-4; D remains unclear. Germline V gene sequence: CDR1 MNHNS, CDR2 SASEGT. The CDR3 sequence is 14 residues long. The ends were cut back, 2 bases at V and 8 bases at J, with 12 bases in the middle. The CDR3 sequence: CASSERPGREKLFF. The CDR3 region has the DNA TGTGCCAGCAGTGAAAGGCCAGGCCGCGAAAAACTGTTTTTT.

The rearrangement joins TRBV30 to TRBJ2-3; weak D call: TRBD1 (5 bases). Trimming took 3 bases from V and 0 from J, leaving 16 bases between them. The CDR3 spans 16 residues. Germline CDR1 and CDR2: GTSNPN and SVGIG (reference sequence). CDR3 loop: CAWSAPGSTSTDTQYF. CDR3 bases: TGTGCCTGGAGCGCCCCAGGGTCCACTAGCACAGATACGCAGTATTTT. The whole variable domain, remainder taken from reference TRBV30 and TRBJ2-3, is SQTIHQWPATLVQPVGSPLSLECTVEGTSNPNLYWYRQAAGRGLQLLFYSVGIGQISSEVPQNLSASRPQDRQFILSSKKLLLSDSGFYLCAWSAPGSTSTDTQYFGPGTRLTVL.

The chain links TRBV9 to TRBJ1-6; possible D gene TRBD1, 6 bases. This CDR3 has 14 residues. The ends were cut back, 0 bases at V and 6 bases at J, with 7 bases in the middle. Looked up from germline, CDR1 is SGDLS and CDR2 is YYNGEE. CDR3 bases: TGTGCCAGCAGCGTAGCGGGGGCTAATTCACCCCTCCACTTT. It yields the protein CASSVAGANSPLHF.

The chain is built from TRBV9 and TRBJ2-7; D remains ambiguous. V lost 1 base to trimming and J lost 3 bases, with 14 bases between them. Germline CDR1 and CDR2: SGDLS and YYNGEE. This CDR3 has 15 amino acids. The CDR3 DNA reads as TGTGCCAGCAGCGTATCTGCCAGGAGCGACTACGAGCAGTACTTC. Its protein is CASSVSARSDYEQYF.

This clone was picked up a small number of times. The CDR3 bases are TGCGCCAGCAGTGGGACCAGGGGTTCCTACGAGCAGTACTTC. It translates to CASSGTRGSYEQYF. The chain uses TRBV5-1 and TRBJ2-7; maybe TRBD1 (6 bases). Germline V lookup: CDR1 SGHRS, CDR2 YFSETQ. V lost 5 bases, J lost 1 base, and 13 bases lay in between. The CDR3 is 14 residues long. Full variable domain (rest looked up from reference TRBV5-1 and TRBJ2-7): KAGVTQTPRYLIKTRGQQVTLSCSPISGHRSVSWYQQTPGQGLQFLFEYFSETQRNKGNFPGRFSGRQFSNSRSEMNVSTLELGDSALYLCASSGTRGSYEQYFGPGTRLTVT.

The rearrangement uses TRBV10-3 and TRBJ1-1; D perhaps matches TRBD1 (6 bases). Trimming removed 10 bases at V and 5 bases at J, with 20 bases between. The germline V gene has CDR1 ENHRY and CDR2 SYGVKD. The CDR3 is 14 residues long. The CDR3 sequence is CATLGRGQNTEAFF. Written as DNA, the CDR3 is TGTGCCACGCTCGGGAGAGGACAGAATACTGAAGCTTTCTTT.

This clone showed up just once. V and J are TRBV29-1 and TRBJ1-1; D is ambiguous. The CDR3 loop spans 12 amino acids. Germline V CDR1 and CDR2: SQVTM, ANQGSEA. Trimming took off 5 bases at V and 3 bases at J, with 10 bases between the two ends. The CDR3 coding sequence is TGCAGCGTTCGAATCGGCGACACTGAAGCTTTCTTT. Its protein product is CSVRIGDTEAFF.

The rearrangement links TRBV2 to TRBJ2-1, with a weak D call TRBD1 (7 bases). Between the trimmed V and J ends, which lost 8 bases and 3 bases, there was a span of 14 bases. This CDR3 spans 14 amino acids. From germline, CDR1 is SNHLY and CDR2 FYNNEI. The CDR3 loop reads CASHGQDYYNEQFF. The CDR3 nucleotides read TGTGCCAGCCACGGACAGGACTACTACAATGAGCAGTTCTTC.

This chain uses TRBV7-9 with TRBJ2-1; no definite D call. This CDR3 has 16 residues. Per germline, CDR1 SEHNR and CDR2 FQNEAQ (reference sequence). V lost 1 base, J lost 0 bases, and 10 bases lay in between. This CDR3 is CASSLVGANSYNEQFF. The DNA for the CDR3 is TGTGCCAGCAGCTTAGTTGGCGCGAACTCCTACAATGAGCAGTTCTTC. The complete variable domain, with remaining parts taken from reference TRBV7-9 and TRBJ2-1, reads DTGVSQNPRHKITKRGQNVTFRCDPISEHNRLYWYRQTLGQGPEFLTYFQNEAQLEKSRLLSDRFSAERPKGSFSTLEIQRTEQGDSAMYLCASSLVGANSYNEQFFGPGTRLTVL.

A note on this clone: A read error may produce the germline difference seen at one junction end. V is TRBV7-7 and J is TRBJ2-3, with 8 bases identical to TRBD1. The CDR3 runs to 15 residues. CDR1 SSHAT and CDR2 FNYEAQ come from the germline V gene (reference sequence). The CDR3 bases are TGTGCTAGCACAATGACAGGGGCAAGCACAGATACGCAGTATTTT. Encoded protein: CASTMTGASTDTQYF.

The chain couples TRBV11-2 to TRBJ2-7; no clear D. Trimming pared 9 bases from V and 1 base from J, leaving 10 bases between. CDR1 SGHAT and CDR2 FQNNGV come from the germline V gene. This CDR3 has 12 amino acids. This CDR3 reads CASSKDSYEQYF. CDR3 nucleotides: TGTGCCAGTTCGAAGGATTCCTACGAGCAGTACTTC.

V gene TRBV29-1 combines with J gene TRBJ1-1, with 7 bases matching TRBD1. Trimming cost V 5 bases and J 11 bases; bases outside gene matches: 17. CDR3 length: 14 residues. Germline V lookup: CDR1 SQVTM, CDR2 ANQGSEA. DNA for the CDR3: TGCAGCGTTCTACGAAGTATAACAGGGGAGGGGGCTTTCTTT. Translating gives CSVLRSITGEGAFF.

This chain connects TRBV13 to TRBJ2-7; 9 bases fit TRBD1. V lost 5 bases and J lost 0; bases outside the gene matches: 8. CDR1 is PRHDT and CDR2 is FYEKMQ in the germline V gene (reference sequence). The CDR3 length is 16 residues. The CDR3 reads CASSQRGGQGSYEQYF. The CDR3, as DNA: TGTGCCAGCAGCCAGAGGGGGGGACAGGGCTCCTACGAGCAGTACTTC. Based on the CDR3 plus reference TRBV13 and TRBJ2-7, the full variable domain is AAGVIQSPRHLIKEKRETATLKCYPIPRHDTVYWYQQGPGQDPQFLISFYEKMQSDKGSIPDRFSAQQFSDYHSELNMSSLELGDSALYFCASSQRGGQGSYEQYFGPGTRLTVT.

This chain joins TRBV9 and TRBJ1-5; D unresolved. CDR3 length equals 15 residues. The V end lost 0 bases, the J end lost 4 bases, and 11 bases lay between the germline ends. Per the germline V gene, CDR1 is SGDLS and CDR2 is YYNGEE. CDR3 sequence reads: CASSVEGGRNQPQHF. CDR3 nucleotide sequence: TGTGCCAGCAGCGTAGAGGGAGGTAGGAATCAGCCCCAGCATTTT.

The chain carries TRBV4-1 and TRBJ1-1; TRBD1 is a possible D gene (6 bases). The CDR3 is made up of 14 amino acids. V lost 6 bases and J 1 base, leaving 12 bases between the germline ends. Germline assignment: CDR1 MGHRA and CDR2 YSYEKL. CDR3 bases: TGCGCCAGCAGATCCGGGACACCGAACACTGAAGCTTTCTTT. This encodes CASRSGTPNTEAFF.